This TCR beta chain was identified during a study of blood T cell repertoires in COVID-19. Overall study context: The origin of the acute and convalescent COVID-19 samples was the United States, Italy and Spain. PBMCs, B-cell-depleted T cells, or T cells provided the cDNA or gDNA that made up the material.

Enrolled during active infection, Seattle patients were then followed longitudinally. Methods used by the authors: For nucleated cells, counts were estimated from reference gene primer amplification. Repertoires were generated with immunoSEQ multiplex PCR, while TCRdb's copy carries only in-frame clones and drops some. V, J and clone size are those of that table, while D and trimming were read from the DNA. The repertoire holds about 390,000 clones, with around 87% as singletons. There are 16 residues in the CDR3. With V trimmed by 3 bases and J by 4 bases, 9 bases remained unmatched. Germline V gene sequence: CDR1 KGHSH, CDR2 LQKENI.

The sequence derives from a woman aged 55 to 70 with COVID-19, enrolled during active disease. The sample taken for sequencing was peripheral blood. This chain links TRBV18 with TRBJ1-1; TRBD1 matches 9 bases. The CDR3 loop is CASSPLRGQGGTEAFF. The CDR3 nucleotides are TGTGCCAGCTCACCCCTCCGGGGACAGGGAGGCACTGAAGCTTTCTTT.